The rows below give T cell receptor beta chains drawn from one sample of a study of metastatic and nonmetastatic thyroid tumors. TCRdb called clones again from the PCR reads with MiXCR. The table records over 20,000 clones, roughly a quarter of them present only once. What was sequenced was blood. The receptor set was obtained from a female donor with papillary thyroid cancer or a benign thyroid nodule (not recorded which). Some clones in this sample may be carry-over from other donors' samples. CDR3s leave out the opening cysteine and the closing phenylalanine or tryptophan.

TRBV28	TRBJ1-2	ASSSGQLYGYT
TRBV20-1	TRBJ1-5	SASSLRDVNNQPQH
TRBV30	TRBJ2-7	AWSVHPGQGRDEQY
TRBV5-6	TRBJ1-1	ASSLIRGMNTEAF
TRBV6-5	TRBJ1-1	ASSYGGAWTEAF
TRBV20-1	TRBJ2-7	SARVGGSGEQY
TRBV6-5	TRBJ1-6	ASSYGRGNSPLH
TRBV27	TRBJ1-2	ASSYLQGANGYT
TRBV4-2	TRBJ2-5	ASSPRRTSASQETQY
TRBV12-3/TRBV12-4	TRBJ2-5	ASSTGTGGQETQY
TRBV2	TRBJ2-7	AVKDPENFYEQY
TRBV4-3	TRBJ2-2	ASSQGTLARTGELF
TRBV30	TRBJ1-5	AWGRGQAFQPQH
TRBV7-9	TRBJ2-2	ASSYGTGAVF
TRBV2	TRBJ1-2	ASSRRDTNYGYT
TRBV25-1	TRBJ2-1	ASRDSGTSYNEQF
TRBV2	TRBJ1-6	ASSEPPNSPLH
TRBV7-6	TRBJ1-1	ASSAGEGAEAF
TRBV29-1	TRBJ2-5	SVEATPKETQY
TRBV7-8	TRBJ1-6	ASSLGGTGHNSPLH
TRBV19	TRBJ1-2	ASFIQGGGYT
TRBV30	TRBJ2-7	AWSAGGGAYEQY
TRBV2	TRBJ2-1	ASHPGLPRSQQF
TRBV18	TRBJ2-7	ASSPGAGVPPYEQY
TRBV20-1	TRBJ2-7	SATGQGNNEQY
TRBV7-8	TRBJ1-2	ASSSPWTGSFLIGGGYT
TRBV2	TRBJ2-6	ASLPLSSGANVLT
TRBV11-1	TRBJ2-3	ASSLGSGQITDTQY
TRBV20-1	TRBJ2-7	SARPYRGRDQHY
TRBV20-1	TRBJ2-2	SAAEFRAGELF
TRBV28	TRBJ1-2	ASRPGSYGYT
TRBV11-2	TRBJ1-1	ASSSPDRDLAF
TRBV19	TRBJ2-3	ASAKDTATQY
TRBV11-3	TRBJ2-1	ASGGTYNEQF
TRBV28	TRBJ2-1	ASSEYSGGSNEQF
TRBV27	TRBJ1-1	ASLSRTRLTEAF
TRBV5-1	TRBJ1-4	ASSFASGRADKLF
TRBV5-1	TRBJ1-1	ASSPRDRFTEAF
TRBV12-5	TRBJ2-1	ASGPGTGNYNEQF
TRBV28	TRBJ1-2	ASSGPGRPYGYT
TRBV6-1	TRBJ2-2	ASSFQNRNTGELF